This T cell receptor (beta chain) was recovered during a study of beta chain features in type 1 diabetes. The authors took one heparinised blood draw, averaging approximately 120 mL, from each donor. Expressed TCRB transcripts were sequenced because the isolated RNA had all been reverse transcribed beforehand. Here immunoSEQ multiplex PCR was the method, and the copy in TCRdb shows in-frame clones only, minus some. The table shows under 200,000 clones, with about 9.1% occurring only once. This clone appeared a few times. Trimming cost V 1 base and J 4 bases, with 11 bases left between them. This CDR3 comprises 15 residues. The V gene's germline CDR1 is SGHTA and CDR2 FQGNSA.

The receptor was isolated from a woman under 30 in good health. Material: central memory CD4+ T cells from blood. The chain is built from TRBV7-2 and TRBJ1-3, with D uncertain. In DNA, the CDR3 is TGTGCCAGCAGCTTAGAGTCAACGCGGGGAAACACCATATATTTT. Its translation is CASSLESTRGNTIYF. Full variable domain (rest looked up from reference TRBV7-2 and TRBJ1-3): GAGVSQSPSNKVTEKGKDVELRCDPISGHTALYWYRQSLGQGLEFLIYFQGNSAPDKSGLPSDRFSAERTGGSVSTLTIQRTQQEDSAVYLCASSLESTRGNTIYFGEGSWLTVV.